This paragraph reports one T cell receptor beta chain. Its antigen is not identified. Profiled with immunoSEQ multiplex PCR; TCRdb holds only in-frame clones, not every one. Of about 99,000 clones listed, around nine tenths are singletons. This entry belongs to a study of T cell responses to AZD1222 COVID-19 vaccine. Turning to the study itself: Second-dose recipients at about 4 or about 12 weeks were treated as one pooled group. Broader study findings: CD4 TCRs covered the whole spike, strongest at regions 160-218 and 743-854. When two AZD1222 doses had been given, Spike-specific TCR breadth and depth rose.

Germline V gene data show CDR1 as SNHLY and CDR2 as FYNNEI. V shed 5 bases and J shed 0 bases, with 14 bases lying between them. The CDR3 runs to 16 residues. The rearrangement uses TRBV2 and TRBJ1-3, with D uncertain. The receptor's source is an adult in good health. The sequences come from peripheral blood, collected on day 0 of AZD1222 vaccination. CDR3 sequence: CASSRNSAFSGNTIYF. The DNA of the CDR3 is TGTGCCAGCAGTCGAAACAGCGCATTCTCTGGAAACACCATATATTTT. Based on the CDR3 plus reference TRBV2 and TRBJ1-3, the full variable domain is EPEVTQTPSHQVTQMGQEVILRCVPISNHLYFYWYRQILGQKVEFLVSFYNNEISEKSEIFDDQFSVERPDGSNFTLKIRSTKLEDSAMYFCASSRNSAFSGNTIYFGEGSWLTVV.